The next 13 T cell receptor beta chains were all read from a single sample in a study of regulatory T cells in long-lasting Graves disease. Time point: newly diagnosed GD, antithyroid drugs for less than 3 months. PBMC-derived RNA was used for the TCR library. Sequencing libraries for TCR beta were prepared with iRepertoire HTBI primers and Arm-PCR of CDR3 regions. Using its own MiXCR run on the multiplex PCR reads, TCRdb lists one record per CDR3 protein. The profile shows 300,000 to 450,000 distinct CDR3 sequences, around 16% of them singletons. Material: peripheral blood mononuclear cells (PBMCs), obtained at new diagnosis, from a patient treated with antithyroid drugs. The receptor source for this set is a female donor with Graves disease.

In this sample, this clonotype turned up many times. J is TRBJ1-5 and V is TRBV28, with 7 bases identical to TRBD1. Germline V gene sequence: CDR1 MDHEN, CDR2 SYDVKM. V lost 1 base to trimming and J lost 3 bases; unmatched junction nucleotides: 9. CDR3 length: 17 amino acids. The CDR3, as DNA: TGTGCCAGCAGTTTATTTCAGGGGGAGATGATCAATCAGCCCCAGCATTTT. This gives the protein CASSLFQGEMINQPQHF.

This clonotype was picked up a small number of times. J is TRBJ2-7 and V is TRBV7-6; 7 bases are a match to TRBD1. This CDR3 region has 14 residues. Germline trimming cut 1 base from V and 9 bases from J; bases unmatched to any gene: 9. Germline CDR1 reads SGHVS; CDR2 reads FNYEAQ. In DNA, the CDR3 is TGTGCCAGCAGCTTAGGCAGGGGGACCTGGGGGCAGTACTTC. Translating it yields CASSLGRGTWGQYF.

This clonotype was detected a few times. It may be a read error: a sequence one base away is much more abundant. This chain's CDR3 is CASSLRPGVQGFGNTEAFF. The CDR3 DNA follows: TGTGCCAGCAGCCTTCGCCCCGGGGTACAAGGTTTCGGAAACACTGAAGCTTTCTTT. V is TRBV5-6 and J is TRBJ1-1, with D unresolved. CDR1 and CDR2 (germline): SGHDT, YYEEEE. The CDR3 runs 19 residues. V was shortened by 4 bases and J by 2 bases, with 27 bases between the two germline ends.

This clonotype was detected many times. The CDR3 DNA is TGTGCCAGCCGAGACACAGATACGCAGTATTTT. It encodes CASRDTDTQYF. J is TRBJ2-3 and V is TRBV3-1; D unclear. CDR3 length: 11 amino acids. Germline values: CDR1 LGHDT, CDR2 YNNKEL (reference sequence). Trimming pared 8 bases from V and 2 bases from J, leaving 5 bases between.

This clonotype was counted ten times or more. The genes are TRBV28 and TRBJ1-5; D remains ambiguous. Germline-derived CDR1 and CDR2 are MDHEN and SYDVKM. The CDR3 loop spans 15 amino acids. V was clipped by 2 bases and J by 2 bases, with 10 bases between them. In DNA, the CDR3 is TGTGCCAGCAGTTTAGGAGGGAAGGGCAATCAGCCCCAGCATTTT. It specifies CASSLGGKGNQPQHF.

This clonotype was recorded many times. The chain combines TRBV6-2 or TRBV6-3 with TRBJ2-6, with D unclear. Between the trimmed V and J ends, which lost 2 bases and 1 base, there was a span of 12 bases. This CDR3 spans 17 amino acids. Germline V gene data show CDR1 as MNHEY and CDR2 as SVGEGT. The CDR3 loop is CASSYGPPMSGANVLTF. In DNA form, the CDR3 reads TGTGCCAGCAGTTACGGGCCTCCCATGTCTGGGGCCAACGTCCTGACTTTC.

Ten or more counts support this clonotype. The rearrangement joins TRBV12-3 or TRBV12-4 to TRBJ1-1; no firm D call. This CDR3 has 14 amino acids. V was trimmed by 2 bases and J by 5 bases, leaving 12 bases between them. The CDR3 sequence is CASSLTPMGTEAFF. The CDR3 region has the DNA TGTGCCAGCAGTTTAACCCCCATGGGGACTGAAGCTTTCTTT.

Turning to this clonotype: A read error may be the cause here, since a much bigger clone is one base away. This chain uses TRBV27 with TRBJ2-2; 14 nucleotides align to TRBD2. The CDR3 is made up of 16 amino acids. V trimming: 5 bases; J trimming: 5 bases; junction bases outside the gene matches: 4. Germline CDR1 reads MNHEY; CDR2 reads SMNVEV (reference sequence). In nucleotides, the CDR3 is TGTGCCAGCAGTGGGACTAGCGGGGGAGGGACCGGGGAGCTGTTTTTT. Its translation is CASSGTSGGGTGELFF.

DNA for the CDR3: TGTGCCACCAGTGACCCCGGGACAGCGAGAGGGAGCAACAATGAGCAGTTCTTC. Translation gives CATSDPGTARGSNNEQFF. V usage is TRBV24-1 and J usage is TRBJ2-1, with 7 bases identical to TRBD1. This CDR3 has 18 residues. Germline trimming cut 4 bases from V and 5 bases from J; bases unmatched to any gene: 16. CDR1 KGHDR and CDR2 SFDVKD come from the germline V gene.

The chain recombines TRBV5-1 with TRBJ1-2; the match to TRBD1 covers 12 bases. The V and J ends lost 0 bases and 7 bases, in that order; junction bases with no gene match: 7. Germline V CDR1 and CDR2: SGHRS, YFSETQ. The CDR3 is 16 amino acids. The CDR3 DNA is TGCGCCAGCAGCTTGGCGGGACAGGGGGCGCGGATTGGCTACACCTTC. This gives the protein CASSLAGQGARIGYTF.

V gene TRBV10-2 combines with J gene TRBJ2-3; 12 bases fit TRBD2. The CDR3 loop spans 12 amino acids. The trim removed 9 bases at V and 9 bases at J, leaving 4 bases unmatched. In germline, CDR1 is WSHSY, CDR2 SAAADI. The CDR3 DNA is TGCGCCAGTCTGCTAGCGGGGGGGACGCAGTATTTT. It codes for CASLLAGGTQYF.

This clonotype was recorded many times. One junction end does not reproduce the germline sequence, and a read error may be involved. The chain couples TRBV4-3 to TRBJ2-1; D might be TRBD2 (7 bases). The CDR3 has 13 residues. The V gene's germline CDR1 is LGHNA and CDR2 YSLEER. CDR3 amino acids: CASSHSGAGEGIF. CDR3 nucleotide sequence: TGCGCCAGCAGCCACTCGGGGGCGGGAGAAGGGATCTTC.

This clonotype occurred a few times. The chain carries TRBV13 and TRBJ2-7, with D tentatively TRBD1 (5 bases). Germline V gives CDR1 PRHDT, CDR2 FYEKMQ (reference sequence). This CDR3 is built from 14 residues. V lost 0 bases and J 3 bases, leaving 9 bases between the germline ends. The CDR3 sequence: CASSLGGRDYEQYF. The CDR3 coding sequence is TGTGCCAGCAGCTTAGGCGGCAGGGACTACGAGCAGTACTTC.